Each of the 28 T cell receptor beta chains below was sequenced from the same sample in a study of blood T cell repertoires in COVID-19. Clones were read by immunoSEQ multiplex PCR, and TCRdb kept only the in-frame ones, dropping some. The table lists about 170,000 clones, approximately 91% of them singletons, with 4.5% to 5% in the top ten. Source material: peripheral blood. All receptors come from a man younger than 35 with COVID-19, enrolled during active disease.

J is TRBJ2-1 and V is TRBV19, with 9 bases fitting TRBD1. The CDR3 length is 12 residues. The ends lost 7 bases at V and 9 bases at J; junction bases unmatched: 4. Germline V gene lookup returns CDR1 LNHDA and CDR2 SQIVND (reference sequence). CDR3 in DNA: TGTGCCAGTACCAGGACAGGGGCTGAGCAGTTCTTC. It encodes CASTRTGAEQFF.

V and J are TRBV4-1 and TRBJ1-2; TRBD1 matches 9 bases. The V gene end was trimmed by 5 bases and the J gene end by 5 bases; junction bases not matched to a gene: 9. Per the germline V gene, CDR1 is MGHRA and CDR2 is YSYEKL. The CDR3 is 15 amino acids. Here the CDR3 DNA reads TGCGCCAGCAGCTCAAAAACCGGGACAGGGTATGGCTACACCTTC. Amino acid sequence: CASSSKTGTGYGYTF.

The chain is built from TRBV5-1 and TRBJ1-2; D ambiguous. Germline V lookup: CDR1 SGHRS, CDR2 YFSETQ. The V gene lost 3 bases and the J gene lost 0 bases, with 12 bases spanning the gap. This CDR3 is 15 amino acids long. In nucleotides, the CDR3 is TGCGCCAGCAGCTCCTTTCGAGGGACTAACTATGGCTACACCTTC. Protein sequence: CASSSFRGTNYGYTF.

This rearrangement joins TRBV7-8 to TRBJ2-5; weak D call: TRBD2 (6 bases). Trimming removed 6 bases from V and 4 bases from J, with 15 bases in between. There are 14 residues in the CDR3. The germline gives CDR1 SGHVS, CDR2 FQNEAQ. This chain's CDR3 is CASSPPGGTETQYF. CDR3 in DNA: TGTGCCAGCAGTCCACCCGGGGGAACAGAGACCCAGTACTTC. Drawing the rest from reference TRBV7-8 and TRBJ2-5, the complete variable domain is GAGVSQSPRYKVAKRGQDVALRCDPISGHVSLFWYQQALGQGPEFLTYFQNEAQLDKSGLPSDRFFAERPEGSVSTLKIQRTQQEDSAVYLCASSPPGGTETQYFGPGTRLLVL.

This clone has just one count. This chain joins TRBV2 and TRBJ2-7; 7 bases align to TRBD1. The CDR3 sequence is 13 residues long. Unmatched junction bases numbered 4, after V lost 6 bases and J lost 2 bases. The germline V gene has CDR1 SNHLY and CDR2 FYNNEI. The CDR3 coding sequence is TGTGCCAGCAGAAAACAGGGGACCTACGAGCAGTACTTC. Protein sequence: CASRKQGTYEQYF.

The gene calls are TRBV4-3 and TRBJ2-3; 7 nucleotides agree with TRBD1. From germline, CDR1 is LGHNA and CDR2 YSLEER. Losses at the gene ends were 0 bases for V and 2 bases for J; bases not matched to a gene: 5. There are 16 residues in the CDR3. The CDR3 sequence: CASSQDWGQITDTQYF. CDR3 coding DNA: TGCGCCAGCAGCCAAGACTGGGGACAGATCACAGATACGCAGTATTTT.

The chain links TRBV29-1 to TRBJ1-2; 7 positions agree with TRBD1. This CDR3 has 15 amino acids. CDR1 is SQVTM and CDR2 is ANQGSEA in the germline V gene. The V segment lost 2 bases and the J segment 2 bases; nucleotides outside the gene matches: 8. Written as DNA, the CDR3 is TGCAGCGTTGAACCTAGACAGGGAACAAACTATGGCTACACCTTC. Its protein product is CSVEPRQGTNYGYTF.

DNA for the CDR3: TGTGCCAGCAGCCGCGGTGACAGAGCCCTTGAAGCTTTCTTT. Amino acid sequence: CASSRGDRALEAFF. The V call is TRBV7-2, the J call TRBJ1-1, with a possible D match to TRBD1 (5 bases). Germline loops: CDR1 SGHTA, CDR2 FQGNSA. Trimming left V 5 bases short and J 7 bases short, with 17 bases between. The CDR3 spans 14 residues.

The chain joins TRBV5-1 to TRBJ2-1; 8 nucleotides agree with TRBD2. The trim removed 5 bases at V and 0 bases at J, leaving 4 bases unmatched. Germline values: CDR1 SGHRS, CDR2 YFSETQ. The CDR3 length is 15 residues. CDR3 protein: CASSSGESSYNEQFF. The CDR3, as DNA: TGCGCCAGCAGTAGCGGGGAAAGCTCCTACAATGAGCAGTTCTTC.

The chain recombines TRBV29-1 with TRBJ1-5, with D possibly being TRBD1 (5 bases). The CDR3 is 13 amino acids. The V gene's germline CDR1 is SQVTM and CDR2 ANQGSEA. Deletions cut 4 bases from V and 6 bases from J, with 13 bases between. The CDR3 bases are TGCAGCGTTGGAAGGGGCGCCGGTCAGCCCCAGCATTTT. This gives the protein CSVGRGAGQPQHF.

In DNA form, the CDR3 reads TGTGCCAGCAGTTTTGCGGTTACCTACGAGCAGTACTTC. Translating gives CASSFAVTYEQYF. This chain links TRBV12-3 or TRBV12-4 with TRBJ2-7; no definite D call. This CDR3 contains 13 residues. Trimming pared 3 bases from V and 2 bases from J, leaving 8 bases between.

CDR3 loop: CASSQGLAGGADTQYF. For the CDR3, the DNA is TGTGCCAGCAGCCAAGGACTAGCGGGAGGGGCAGATACGCAGTATTTT. This rearrangement joins TRBV3-1 (or the pseudogene TRBV3-2) to TRBJ2-3, with 14 bases matching TRBD2. Germline lookup yields CDR1 LGHDT and CDR2 YNNKEL (reference sequence). This CDR3 comprises 16 residues. V lost 1 base and J lost 4; bases outside the gene matches: 1.

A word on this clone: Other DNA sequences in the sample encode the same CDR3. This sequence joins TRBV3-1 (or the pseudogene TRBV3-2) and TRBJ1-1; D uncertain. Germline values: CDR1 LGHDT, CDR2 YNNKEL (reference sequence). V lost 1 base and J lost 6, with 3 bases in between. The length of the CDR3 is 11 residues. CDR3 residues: CASSQAAEAFF. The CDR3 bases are TGTGCCAGCAGCCAAGCGGCTGAAGCTTTCTTT.

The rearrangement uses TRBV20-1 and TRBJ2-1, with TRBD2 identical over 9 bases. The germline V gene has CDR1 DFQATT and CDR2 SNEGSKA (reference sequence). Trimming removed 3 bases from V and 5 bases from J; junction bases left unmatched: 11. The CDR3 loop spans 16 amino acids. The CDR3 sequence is CSASRLRASGNNEQFF. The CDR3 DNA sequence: TGCAGTGCTAGTCGCCTAAGGGCTAGCGGGAACAATGAGCAGTTCTTC.

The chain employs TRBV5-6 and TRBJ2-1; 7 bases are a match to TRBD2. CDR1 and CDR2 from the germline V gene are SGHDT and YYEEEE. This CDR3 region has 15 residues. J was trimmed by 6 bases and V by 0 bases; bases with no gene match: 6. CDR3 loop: CASSLGDGRSNEQFF. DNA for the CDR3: TGTGCCAGCAGCTTGGGGGACGGGAGGAGCAATGAGCAGTTCTTC.

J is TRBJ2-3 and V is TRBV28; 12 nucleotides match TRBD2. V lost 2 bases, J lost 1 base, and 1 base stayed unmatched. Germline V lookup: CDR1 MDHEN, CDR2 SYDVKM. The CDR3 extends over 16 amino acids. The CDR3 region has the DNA TGTGCCAGCAGTTTAAGACTAGCGGGAGGCACAGATACGCAGTATTTT. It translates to CASSLRLAGGTDTQYF.

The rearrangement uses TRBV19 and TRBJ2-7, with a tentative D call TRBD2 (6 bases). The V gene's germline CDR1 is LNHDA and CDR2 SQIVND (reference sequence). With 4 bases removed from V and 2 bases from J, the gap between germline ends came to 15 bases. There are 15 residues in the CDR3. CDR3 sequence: CASSTTGTATYEQYF. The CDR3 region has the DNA TGTGCCAGTAGTACTACTGGGACTGCCACCTACGAGCAGTACTTC.

CDR3 region: CASSVRQDSSYEQYF. The CDR3 nucleotides read TGTGCCAGCAGCGTGCGACAGGACAGCTCCTACGAGCAGTACTTC. The J gene is TRBJ2-7, the V gene TRBV7-2; tentative D call: TRBD1 (6 bases). The CDR3 runs to 15 residues. CDR1 and CDR2 (germline): SGHTA, FQGNSA. V shed 5 bases and J shed 0 bases, with 14 bases lying between them.

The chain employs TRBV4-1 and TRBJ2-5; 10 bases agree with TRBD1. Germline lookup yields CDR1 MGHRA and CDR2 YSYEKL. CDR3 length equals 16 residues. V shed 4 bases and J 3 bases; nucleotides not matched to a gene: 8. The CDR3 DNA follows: TGCGCCAGCAGCCCGCGGCCGGACAGGGGGGAAGAGACCCAGTACTTC. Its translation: CASSPRPDRGEETQYF.

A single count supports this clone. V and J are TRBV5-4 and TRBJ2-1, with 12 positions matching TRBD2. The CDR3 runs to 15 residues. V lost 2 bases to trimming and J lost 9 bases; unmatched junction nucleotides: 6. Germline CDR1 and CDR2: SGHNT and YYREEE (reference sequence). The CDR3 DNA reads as TGTGCCAGCAGCTTAAGGAGACTAGCGGGAGTTGAGCAGTTCTTC. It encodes CASSLRRLAGVEQFF.

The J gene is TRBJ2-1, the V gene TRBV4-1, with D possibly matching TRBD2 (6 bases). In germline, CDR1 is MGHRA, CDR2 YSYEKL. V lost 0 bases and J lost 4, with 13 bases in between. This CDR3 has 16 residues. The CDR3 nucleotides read TGCGCCAGCAGCCAAGATCAGGAGGGCAGTTACAATGAGCAGTTCTTC. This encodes CASSQDQEGSYNEQFF.

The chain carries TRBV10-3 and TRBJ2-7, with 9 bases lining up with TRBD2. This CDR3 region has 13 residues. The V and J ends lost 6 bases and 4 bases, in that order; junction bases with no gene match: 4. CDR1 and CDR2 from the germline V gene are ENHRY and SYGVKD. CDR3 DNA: TGTGCCATCAGCTTGCGGGGGGGTTACGAGCAGTACTTC. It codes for CAISLRGGYEQYF.

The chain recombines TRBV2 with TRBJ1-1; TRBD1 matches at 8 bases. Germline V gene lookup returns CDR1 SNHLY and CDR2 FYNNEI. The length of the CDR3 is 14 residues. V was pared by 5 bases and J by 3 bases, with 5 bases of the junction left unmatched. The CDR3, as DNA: TGTGCCAGCAGTCTCAGGGGGCGAGACACTGAAGCTTTCTTT. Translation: CASSLRGRDTEAFF.

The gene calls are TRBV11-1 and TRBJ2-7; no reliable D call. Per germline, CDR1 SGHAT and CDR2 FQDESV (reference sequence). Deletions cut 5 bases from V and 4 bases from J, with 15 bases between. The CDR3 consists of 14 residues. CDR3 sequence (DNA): TGTGCCAGCAGCGTCGCCGGATCCGGGTACGAGCAGTACTTC. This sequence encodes CASSVAGSGYEQYF. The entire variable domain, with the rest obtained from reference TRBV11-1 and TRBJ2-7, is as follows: EAEVAQSPRYKITEKSQAVAFWCDPISGHATLYWYRQILGQGPELLVQFQDESVVDDSQLPKDRFSAERLKGVDSTLKIQPAELGDSAMYLCASSVAGSGYEQYFGPGTRLTVT.

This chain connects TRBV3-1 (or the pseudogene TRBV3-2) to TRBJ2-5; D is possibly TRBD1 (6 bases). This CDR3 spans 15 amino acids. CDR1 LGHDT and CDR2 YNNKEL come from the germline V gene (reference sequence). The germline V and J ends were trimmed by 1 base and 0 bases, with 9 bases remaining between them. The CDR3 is CASSQGRTDQETQYF. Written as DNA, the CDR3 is TGTGCCAGCAGCCAAGGAAGGACAGACCAAGAGACCCAGTACTTC.

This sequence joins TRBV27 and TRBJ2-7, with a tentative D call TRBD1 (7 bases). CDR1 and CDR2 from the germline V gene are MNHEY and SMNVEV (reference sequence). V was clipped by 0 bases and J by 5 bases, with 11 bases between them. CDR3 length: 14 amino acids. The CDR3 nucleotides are TGTGCCAGCAGTTTATCGCAGGGGGGCAACGAGCAGTACTTC. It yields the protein CASSLSQGGNEQYF.

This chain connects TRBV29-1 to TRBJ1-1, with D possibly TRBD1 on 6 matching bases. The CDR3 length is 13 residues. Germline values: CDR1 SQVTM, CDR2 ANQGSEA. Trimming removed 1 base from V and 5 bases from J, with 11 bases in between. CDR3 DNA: TGCAGCGTTGAAGTTACAGGGTATACTGAAGCTTTCTTT. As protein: CSVEVTGYTEAFF.

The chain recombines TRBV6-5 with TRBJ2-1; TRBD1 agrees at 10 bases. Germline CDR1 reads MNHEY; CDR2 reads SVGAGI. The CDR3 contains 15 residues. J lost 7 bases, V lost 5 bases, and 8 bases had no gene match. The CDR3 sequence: CASSRLGTGANEQFF. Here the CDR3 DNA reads TGTGCCAGCAGTCGCCTGGGGACAGGGGCGAATGAGCAGTTCTTC.